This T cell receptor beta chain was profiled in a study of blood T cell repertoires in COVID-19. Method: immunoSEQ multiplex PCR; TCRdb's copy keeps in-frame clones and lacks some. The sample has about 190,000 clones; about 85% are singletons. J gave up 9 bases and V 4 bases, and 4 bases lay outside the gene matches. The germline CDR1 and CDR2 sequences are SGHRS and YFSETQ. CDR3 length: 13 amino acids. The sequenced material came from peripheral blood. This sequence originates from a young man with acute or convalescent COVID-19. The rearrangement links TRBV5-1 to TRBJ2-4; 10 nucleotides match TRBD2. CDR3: CASSPGLAVIQYF. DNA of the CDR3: TGCGCCAGCAGCCCTGGACTAGCGGTCATTCAGTACTTC.